What follows are 15 T cell receptor beta chains derived from one specimen sequenced in a study of blood T cell repertoires in COVID-19. Sequenced by immunoSEQ multiplex PCR; TCRdb stores in-frame clones only, minus some. The table shows 250,000 or so clones, with approximately 85% occurring only once. The specimen was PBMCs or T cells enriched from blood (not recorded which). These receptors came from a woman aged 45-60 years who had recovered from COVID-19.

The chain carries TRBV7-2 and TRBJ2-7; possible D gene TRBD1, 6 bases. Trimming removed 1 base from V and 3 bases from J, with 13 bases in between. Germline values: CDR1 SGHTA, CDR2 FQGNSA. This CDR3 is 15 amino acids long. DNA for the CDR3: TGTGCCAGCAGCTTAGTGTCGGCAGGGGACTACGAGCAGTACTTC. It translates to CASSLVSAGDYEQYF.

V is TRBV28 and J is TRBJ1-2; 9 nucleotides agree with TRBD1. Germline V gene data show CDR1 as MDHEN and CDR2 as SYDVKM. V was clipped by 5 bases and J by 1 base; unmatched bases: 11. The CDR3 spans 17 residues. CDR3 in DNA: TGTGCCAGCAGTCCGCTTCCCCCGGGACAGGGTAACTATGGCTACACCTTC. Encoded protein: CASSPLPPGQGNYGYTF.

The chain combines TRBV15 with TRBJ2-7; tentative D call: TRBD1 (6 bases). V shed 1 base and J shed 2 bases, with 9 bases lying between them. This CDR3 contains 14 residues. The V gene's germline CDR1 is LNHNV and CDR2 YYDKDF (reference sequence). The CDR3 spells CATSRVGTTYEQYF. The CDR3 DNA is TGTGCCACCAGCAGAGTAGGGACAACCTACGAGCAGTACTTC.

This chain joins TRBV3-1 (or the pseudogene TRBV3-2) and TRBJ1-3; D remains ambiguous. Trimming removed 0 bases at V and 8 bases at J, with 11 bases between. The CDR3 length is 14 residues. Germline CDR1 LGHDT, CDR2 YNNKEL (reference sequence). The CDR3 DNA is TGTGCCAGCAGCCAAGATGGGCCCGGCGACACCATATATTTT. Translating it yields CASSQDGPGDTIYF.

This rearrangement joins TRBV5-1 to TRBJ2-1, with no clear D. Germline V gene lookup returns CDR1 SGHRS and CDR2 YFSETQ. The ends were cut back, 4 bases at V and 4 bases at J, with 12 bases in the middle. The CDR3 totals 14 residues. CDR3 bases: TGCGCCAGCAGCCCCTCGCACGGGTACAATGAGCAGTTCTTC. It is translated as CASSPSHGYNEQFF.

The chain joins TRBV5-1 to TRBJ2-1, with TRBD1 matching 9 bases. This CDR3 is 16 amino acids long. The V and J ends lost 4 bases and 4 bases, in that order; junction bases with no gene match: 9. The V gene's germline CDR1 is SGHRS and CDR2 YFSETQ. The CDR3 DNA reads TGCGCCAGCAGCATCACCGGGACAGGGCTTTACAATGAGCAGTTCTTC. As protein: CASSITGTGLYNEQFF.

The V call is TRBV28, the J call TRBJ1-1, with unresolved D. The germline CDR1 and CDR2 sequences are MDHEN and SYDVKM. V was pared by 6 bases and J by 1 base, with 12 bases between. This CDR3 has 14 amino acids. This CDR3 is CASSPTGTNTEAFF. The CDR3 DNA is TGTGCCAGCAGCCCCACGGGTACGAACACTGAAGCTTTCTTT.

The chain employs TRBV6-1 and TRBJ1-4; TRBD1 agrees at 8 bases. The CDR3 runs 18 residues. The ends lost 0 bases at V and 7 bases at J; junction bases unmatched: 13. Per germline, CDR1 MNHNS and CDR2 SASEGT. CDR3 residues: CASSEAALGTGLSEKLFF. CDR3 nucleotides: TGTGCCAGCAGTGAAGCAGCGCTCGGGACAGGCCTTAGTGAAAAACTGTTTTTT.

The chain recombines TRBV5-6 with TRBJ2-7; 10 bases match TRBD2. CDR1 is SGHDT and CDR2 is YYEEEE in the germline V gene. The CDR3 extends over 17 amino acids. J was trimmed by 6 bases and V by 1 base; bases with no gene match: 13. The CDR3 DNA is TGTGCCAGCAGCTTGTTCCTAGCGGGAGTGCGGGGTCGCGAGCAGTACTTC. Translating it yields CASSLFLAGVRGREQYF. Variable domain in full (rest from reference TRBV5-6 and TRBJ2-7): DAGVTQSPTHLIKTRGQQVTLRCSPKSGHDTVSWYQQALGQGPQFIFQYYEEEERQRGNFPDRFSGHQFPNYSSELNVNALLLGDSALYLCASSLFLAGVRGREQYFGPGTRLTVT.

Here the CDR3 reads CASSFGWGEETQYF. The CDR3 DNA reads as TGTGCCAGCAGCTTCGGATGGGGAGAAGAGACCCAGTACTTC. J is TRBJ2-5 and V is TRBV7-2; a possible D gene is TRBD2 (5 bases). Germline V gene data show CDR1 as SGHTA and CDR2 as FQGNSA. The ends were cut back, 3 bases at V and 3 bases at J, with 11 bases in the middle. The CDR3 is 14 amino acids. Variable domain in full (rest from reference TRBV7-2 and TRBJ2-5): GAGVSQSPSNKVTEKGKDVELRCDPISGHTALYWYRQSLGQGLEFLIYFQGNSAPDKSGLPSDRFSAERTGGSVSTLTIQRTQQEDSAVYLCASSFGWGEETQYFGPGTRLLVL.

This chain connects TRBV7-9 to TRBJ1-3, with 9 positions matching TRBD1. V lost 5 bases and J lost 3; bases outside the gene matches: 5. The CDR3 runs 15 residues. Germline V gene lookup returns CDR1 SEHNR and CDR2 FQNEAQ (reference sequence). CDR3 DNA: TGTGCCAGCAGCCGCGGACAGGGGCTTGGAAACACCATATATTTT. It specifies CASSRGQGLGNTIYF.

This chain links TRBV19 with TRBJ1-6, with D maybe TRBD1 (6 bases). Trimming took 6 bases from V and 0 from J, leaving 18 bases between them. The length of the CDR3 is 18 residues. Germline V CDR1 and CDR2: LNHDA, SQIVND (reference sequence). CDR3 region: CASRGRAGDRSYNSPLHF. The CDR3 DNA sequence: TGTGCCAGTAGAGGCCGGGCAGGGGACCGCTCCTATAATTCACCCCTCCACTTT.

The chain is built from TRBV7-9 and TRBJ1-6; possible D gene TRBD1, 6 bases. In germline, CDR1 is SEHNR, CDR2 FQNEAQ (reference sequence). V lost 0 bases, J lost 6 bases, and 12 bases lay in between. The CDR3 spans 16 residues. This chain's CDR3 is CASSLASGRGNSPLHF. CDR3 DNA sequence: TGTGCCAGCAGCTTAGCCTCGGGCAGGGGTAATTCACCCCTCCACTTT.

This chain connects TRBV11-3 to TRBJ2-3; 9 positions match TRBD1. The V segment lost 4 bases and the J segment 2 bases; nucleotides outside the gene matches: 13. This CDR3 spans 18 amino acids. The V gene's germline CDR1 is SGHNT and CDR2 YENEEA. The CDR3 spells CASSSGTGTGTNTDTQYF. Written as DNA, the CDR3 is TGTGCCAGCAGCTCCGGAACCGGGACAGGGACCAACACAGATACGCAGTATTTT.

The chain employs TRBV10-3 and TRBJ1-1, with TRBD1 matching 7 bases. The V gene end was trimmed by 0 bases and the J gene end by 5 bases; junction bases not matched to a gene: 0. CDR1 is ENHRY, CDR2 SYGVKD, per germline. This CDR3 has 13 amino acids. CDR3 sequence (DNA): TGTGCCATCAGTGAGTCGGACAGGACTGAAGCTTTCTTT. Protein sequence: CAISESDRTEAFF.